This TCR beta chain is from a study of T cell changes during pregnancy in multiple sclerosis. Germline values: CDR1 PRHDT, CDR2 FYEKMQ (reference sequence). Trimming left V 2 bases short and J 7 bases short, with 20 bases between. The CDR3 is 16 residues long. Data came from immunoSEQ multiplex PCR; TCRdb stores just in-frame clones and leaves some out. The table lists more than 25,000 clones, 90% to 95% of them singletons. The specimen was CD8+ T cells from peripheral blood mononuclear cells, collected in the second trimester of pregnancy. The rearrangement uses TRBV13 and TRBJ1-2; D gene ambiguous. The sequence came from a female donor in good health, enrolled as a control in a pregnancy study. As DNA, the CDR3 is TGTGCCAGCAGCTTAAATCTGGGATTGGAGGTTGCTGGCTACACCTTC. This encodes CASSLNLGLEVAGYTF.